The 23 T cell receptor beta chains below all came from one sample that was sequenced in a study of TIL therapy for anti-PD-1-resistant metastatic lung cancer. The libraries were made with immunoSEQ v3. Assay: immunoSEQ multiplex PCR; the TCRdb copy retains only in-frame clones and omits some. The repertoire consists of approximately 87,000 clones, with roughly two thirds occurring once and the leading ten covering approximately 11%. The time point: pre-treatment sample, taken before nivolumab and TIL therapy. Most excised metastases sampled were pleural nodules or supraclavicular lymph nodes. The specimen comprised tumor tissue, sampled at baseline. The origin of the receptors is a person between 25 and 79 years old with non-small cell lung cancer.

This clone has a count of ten or more. The rearrangement links TRBV7-9 to TRBJ2-1; a weak D match, TRBD2 (5 bases). The V end was cut by 6 bases, the J end by 2 bases, with 11 bases between. The CDR3 spans 14 residues. Germline V lookup: CDR1 SEHNR, CDR2 FQNEAQ (reference sequence). This CDR3 reads CASSLSGPYNEQFF. CDR3 DNA: TGTGCCAGCAGTTTGAGCGGCCCCTACAATGAGCAGTTCTTC.

This clone was found a few times. The gene calls are TRBV7-8 and TRBJ2-1; no clear D. Per the germline V gene, CDR1 is SGHVS and CDR2 is FQNEAQ. V was shortened by 1 base and J by 9 bases, with 10 bases between the two germline ends. CDR3 length equals 13 residues. As DNA, the CDR3 is TGTGCCAGCAGCTTAGAATGGGTTGGTGAGCAGTTCTTC. It is translated as CASSLEWVGEQFF. Based on the CDR3 plus reference TRBV7-8 and TRBJ2-1, the full variable domain is GAGVSQSPRYKVAKRGQDVALRCDPISGHVSLFWYQQALGQGPEFLTYFQNEAQLDKSGLPSDRFFAERPEGSVSTLKIQRTQQEDSAVYLCASSLEWVGEQFFGPGTRLTVL.

This chain links TRBV5-1 with TRBJ2-6; the match to TRBD1 covers 11 bases. V lost 3 bases and J lost 2; bases outside the gene matches: 7. The CDR3 consists of 18 residues. Germline CDR1 is SGHRS and CDR2 is YFSETQ. CDR3 amino acids: CASSSSGTGGTGANVLTF. In DNA, the CDR3 is TGCGCCAGCAGCTCGTCCGGGACAGGGGGGACTGGGGCCAACGTCCTGACTTTC.

As concerns this clone: At the DNA level, this CDR3 is encoded by other sequences in the same sample as well. The chain uses TRBV29-1 and TRBJ2-1; 7 positions agree with TRBD1. Germline V lookup: CDR1 SQVTM, CDR2 ANQGSEA. The V gene end was trimmed by 1 base and the J gene end by 2 bases; junction bases not matched to a gene: 5. This CDR3 is 15 amino acids long. The CDR3 reads CSVEGAGGPYNEQFF. The CDR3 nucleotides are TGCAGCGTTGAAGGGGCAGGGGGTCCCTACAATGAGCAGTTCTTC.

In this sample, this clone turned up a few times. The chain recombines TRBV12-3 or TRBV12-4 with TRBJ2-4; 9 bases fit TRBD2. CDR3 length equals 12 residues. Germline trimming cut 5 bases from V and 8 bases from J; bases unmatched to any gene: 1. The CDR3 DNA reads TGTGCCAGCAGTAGCGGGGGGCACATTCAGTACTTC. Its protein is CASSSGGHIQYF.

V gene TRBV6-5 combines with J gene TRBJ1-1; possible D gene TRBD1, 6 bases. Trimming stripped 6 bases from V and 2 bases from J, with 10 bases between. Germline values: CDR1 MNHEY, CDR2 SVGAGI. The CDR3 runs 13 residues. DNA for the CDR3: TGTGCCAGCAGACCACAGGGAAACACTGAAGCTTTCTTT. This sequence encodes CASRPQGNTEAFF.

This clone was detected only a few times. This rearrangement joins TRBV3-1 (or the pseudogene TRBV3-2) to TRBJ1-5; D is perhaps TRBD1 (5 bases). The germline gives CDR1 LGHDT, CDR2 YNNKEL (reference sequence). This CDR3 comprises 15 residues. V was pared by 0 bases and J by 6 bases, with 12 bases between. CDR3 coding DNA: TGTGCCAGCAGCCAAGATATGGGGGGAATTCAGCCCCAGCATTTT. It codes for CASSQDMGGIQPQHF.

This chain uses TRBV5-1 with TRBJ2-3; TRBD1 matches 9 bases. The CDR3 covers 14 residues. From germline, CDR1 is SGHRS and CDR2 YFSETQ. Losses at the gene ends were 4 bases for V and 5 bases for J; bases not matched to a gene: 5. In DNA, the CDR3 is TGCGCCAGCAGCCGGGACAGGGTTGGAGATACGCAGTATTTT. Protein product: CASSRDRVGDTQYF.

The CDR3: CASSLGPSTDTQYF. In nucleotides, the CDR3 is TGTGCCAGTAGCCTTGGGCCTAGCACAGATACGCAGTATTTT. The chain joins TRBV19 to TRBJ2-3; D remains unclear. The CDR3 extends over 14 amino acids. Looked up from germline, CDR1 is LNHDA and CDR2 is SQIVND (reference sequence). V lost 6 bases to trimming and J lost 0 bases, with 10 bases between them.

The chain couples TRBV7-2 to TRBJ1-2; weak D call: TRBD1 (6 bases). The length of the CDR3 is 14 residues. Trimming pared 5 bases from V and 8 bases from J, leaving 18 bases between. The germline gives CDR1 SGHTA, CDR2 FQGNSA. CDR3 amino acids: CASSVQNRVNGYTF. DNA of the CDR3: TGTGCCAGCAGCGTACAAAACAGGGTCAACGGCTACACCTTC. Drawing the rest from reference TRBV7-2 and TRBJ1-2, the complete variable domain is GAGVSQSPSNKVTEKGKDVELRCDPISGHTALYWYRQSLGQGLEFLIYFQGNSAPDKSGLPSDRFSAERTGGSVSTLTIQRTQQEDSAVYLCASSVQNRVNGYTFGSGTRLTVV.

The V call is TRBV6-5, the J call TRBJ2-7; 12 nucleotides align to TRBD1. Germline V lookup: CDR1 MNHEY, CDR2 SVGAGI. With V trimmed by 8 bases and J by 4 bases, 6 bases remained unmatched. The CDR3 contains 14 residues. CDR3 loop: CASQGQGAEYEQYF. The CDR3 nucleotides read TGTGCCAGCCAGGGACAGGGGGCGGAATACGAGCAGTACTTC.

The CDR3 loop reads CASSPAKGADYGYTF. The CDR3 DNA reads as TGTGCCAGCTCCCCAGCGAAGGGGGCGGACTATGGCTACACCTTC. The rearrangement uses TRBV18 and TRBJ1-2, with 7 bases identical to TRBD1. V dropped 6 bases and J dropped 3; count of bases not matched to a gene: 10. Germline V gene lookup returns CDR1 KGHSH and CDR2 LQKENI. The CDR3 is 15 residues long.

The gene calls are TRBV7-9 and TRBJ2-3; no clear D gene. The V and J ends lost 8 bases and 1 base respectively, with 4 bases between them. This CDR3 is 11 amino acids long. Germline CDR1 and CDR2: SEHNR and FQNEAQ (reference sequence). CDR3 DNA sequence: TGTGCCAGCGGGGGCACAGATACGCAGTATTTT. This codes for CASGGTDTQYF.

V gene TRBV9 combines with J gene TRBJ1-5; D perhaps matches TRBD1 (5 bases). Germline V gene data show CDR1 as SGDLS and CDR2 as YYNGEE. V was shortened by 0 bases and J by 0 bases, with 7 bases between the two germline ends. The CDR3 loop spans 15 amino acids. CDR3: CASSVGGTSNQPQHF. The CDR3 nucleotides are TGTGCCAGCAGCGTAGGGGGGACTAGCAATCAGCCCCAGCATTTT. Full variable domain (rest looked up from reference TRBV9 and TRBJ1-5): DSGVTQTPKHLITATGQRVTLRCSPRSGDLSVYWYQQSLDQGLQFLIQYYNGEERAKGNILERFSAQQFPDLHSELNLSSLELGDSALYFCASSVGGTSNQPQHFGDGTRLSIL.

This clone was counted once. This chain joins TRBV9 and TRBJ2-3; D remains unclear. The CDR3 totals 14 residues. V shed 0 bases and J shed 2 bases, with 7 bases lying between them. From germline, CDR1 is SGDLS and CDR2 YYNGEE. The CDR3 DNA sequence: TGTGCCAGCAGCGTAGAGGGTATCACAGATACGCAGTATTTT. The encoded protein is CASSVEGITDTQYF.

V usage is TRBV5-1 and J usage is TRBJ1-2; 9 bases are a match to TRBD1. CDR1 is SGHRS, CDR2 YFSETQ, per germline. This CDR3 region has 13 residues. Unmatched junction bases numbered 4, after V lost 4 bases and J lost 6 bases. The CDR3 coding sequence is TGCGCCAGCAGCCAAAGACAGGGGGATGGCTACACCTTC. This gives the protein CASSQRQGDGYTF.

V and J are TRBV7-9 and TRBJ2-5; D gene uncertain. The CDR3 has 14 amino acids. The V and J ends lost 7 bases and 1 base respectively, with 13 bases between them. Germline loops: CDR1 SEHNR, CDR2 FQNEAQ (reference sequence). The CDR3 is CASNPPSAQETQYF. CDR3 DNA: TGTGCCAGCAACCCTCCGTCGGCCCAAGAGACCCAGTACTTC.

As to this clone: Other DNA sequences of this sample code for an identical CDR3. The chain combines TRBV6-5 with TRBJ2-7; tentative D call: TRBD2 (7 bases). CDR1 is MNHEY and CDR2 is SVGAGI in the germline V gene. Trimming left V 8 bases short and J 7 bases short, with 24 bases between. The CDR3 has 15 amino acids. The CDR3 protein is CASSLGGGRVWEQYF. In DNA form, the CDR3 reads TGTGCCAGCTCTTTGGGGGGGGGCCGGGTCTGGGAGCAGTACTTC.

The rearrangement links TRBV10-1 to TRBJ2-2; 8 nucleotides agree with TRBD1. V shed 2 bases and J 5 bases; nucleotides not matched to a gene: 1. The CDR3 extends over 14 amino acids. Germline CDR1 WNHNN, CDR2 SYGVQD (reference sequence). The CDR3 sequence: CASSENRGTGELFF. The CDR3 region has the DNA TGCGCCAGCAGTGAGAACAGGGGGACCGGGGAGCTGTTTTTT.

The chain uses TRBV5-1 and TRBJ2-1; D may be TRBD2 (6 bases). The V and J ends lost 0 bases and 8 bases respectively, with 9 bases between them. CDR3 length: 13 residues. Germline lookup yields CDR1 SGHRS and CDR2 YFSETQ. CDR3 sequence (DNA): TGCGCCAGCAGCTTGGCCCCGGGAGATGAGCAGTTCTTC. Protein: CASSLAPGDEQFF.

The chain combines TRBV7-9 with TRBJ2-1; TRBD2 might be the D (7 bases). The germline CDR1 and CDR2 sequences are SEHNR and FQNEAQ (reference sequence). The length of the CDR3 is 18 residues. V was trimmed by 4 bases and J by 2 bases, leaving 21 bases between them. The CDR3 spells CASSSTYGGPVTYNEQFF. CDR3 DNA sequence: TGTGCCAGCAGCTCGACATACGGGGGGCCCGTGACCTACAATGAGCAGTTCTTC.

The chain has TRBV27 and TRBJ2-1, with D perhaps matching TRBD2 (5 bases). Trimming removed 3 bases at V and 11 bases at J, with 11 bases between. The germline gives CDR1 MNHEY, CDR2 SMNVEV (reference sequence). The CDR3 loop spans 12 amino acids. The CDR3 loop is CASSFTGNKQFF. CDR3 in DNA: TGTGCCAGCAGTTTTACCGGGAACAAGCAGTTCTTC.

The gene calls are TRBV19 and TRBJ2-1, with a tentative D call TRBD1 (6 bases). Trimming shortened V by 9 bases and J by 0 bases, and 18 bases separated the two germline ends. Germline V lookup: CDR1 LNHDA, CDR2 SQIVND (reference sequence). CDR3 length equals 16 residues. The CDR3: CASTTHRVSSYNEQFF. For the CDR3, the DNA is TGTGCCAGCACTACCCACAGGGTTAGCTCCTACAATGAGCAGTTCTTC.